This T cell receptor beta chain was sequenced for a study of read filtering for tumor transcriptome and immune sequencing. Background on the study: The cohort had 17 men and approximately 13 women aged about 47 to 90, mean roughly 66 years. By R-ISS, stages I, II and III held 8, 16 and 7 patients. The study, taken as a whole, reports: IR-seq captured clonotypes deeper and more reliably than RNA-seq. The sorted CD138-negative fraction was a mixed bone marrow immune population, not purified T cells.

This CDR3 is 11 amino acids long. Germline V gene data show CDR1 as SNHLY and CDR2 as FYNNEI. V lost 8 bases, J lost 3 bases, and 6 bases lay in between. Concerning this clonotype itself: Its antigen is undetermined.

From roughly 0.4 ug of RNA, a library with molecular barcoded alpha/delta and beta/gamma adaptors was made. TCRdb recomputed calls from the reads with MiXCR, one row per CDR3 protein. The profile covers 100,000 to 150,000 distinct CDR3 sequences, with 13% appearing a single time and 8% to 13% taken by the ten largest. The V and J genes are TRBV2 and TRBJ2-3; D ambiguous. The sequenced material came from a population of CD138-negative cells sorted from bone marrow. This TCR was sampled from a donor at least 40 years old with multiple myeloma. The CDR3 DNA is TGTGCCAGCCGCACTACAGATACGCAGTATTTT. Its protein is CASRTTDTQYF.